This T cell receptor (beta chain) was profiled in a study of blood T cell repertoires in COVID-19. The repertoire was sequenced with immunoSEQ multiplex PCR; TCRdb's copy has only in-frame clones and lacks some. The sample shows 200,000 to 300,000 clones, roughly 87% of them seen only once. Germline trimming cut 2 bases from V and 8 bases from J; bases unmatched to any gene: 7. CDR1 and CDR2 (germline): SGHRS, YFSETQ. The CDR3 is 15 amino acids. The J gene is TRBJ1-2, the V gene TRBV5-1, with 12 bases aligning to TRBD1. The sequencing input was peripheral blood. This receptor was obtained from a man in his fifties or sixties who had recovered from COVID-19. CDR3 sequence reads: CASSLWGQGAEGYTF. DNA for the CDR3: TGCGCCAGCAGCTTATGGGGACAGGGGGCAGAGGGCTACACCTTC.